The 14 T cell receptor beta chains below were found in one sample sequenced in a study of shared clonotypes between healthy human individuals. Method: immunoSEQ multiplex PCR; TCRdb's copy keeps in-frame clones and lacks some. The sample includes about 480,000 clones, over 60% of them seen just once. The sequencing input was PBMCs. These receptors came from a woman between 40 and 55 years old in good health. Some clones in this sample may be carry-over from other donors' samples.

The chain couples TRBV2 to TRBJ2-7, with 7 positions matching TRBD1. Per germline, CDR1 SNHLY and CDR2 FYNNEI. V dropped 4 bases and J dropped 4; count of bases not matched to a gene: 7. The CDR3 sequence is 14 residues long. The CDR3 here is CASSVGRGSYEQYF. The CDR3 bases are TGTGCCAGCAGTGTGGGCAGGGGGTCATACGAGCAGTACTTC.

The rearrangement uses TRBV29-1 and TRBJ2-5; TRBD2 might be the D (5 bases). The length of the CDR3 is 14 residues. V dropped 4 bases and J dropped 0 bases, with 12 bases sitting between them. Germline V gene data show CDR1 as SQVTM and CDR2 as ANQGSEA. CDR3 sequence (DNA): TGCAGCGTTGGCGGGCCAAGGTACCAAGAGACCCAGTACTTC. Translating gives CSVGGPRYQETQYF.

The CDR3 here is CASSLAPGGSNEQYF. The DNA of the CDR3 is TGCGCCAGCAGCTTGGCCCCGGGGGGATCGAACGAGCAGTACTTC. V is TRBV5-1 and J is TRBJ2-7, with 7 bases identical to TRBD2. V lost 0 bases to trimming and J lost 5 bases; unmatched junction nucleotides: 8. The CDR3 is 15 amino acids. From germline, CDR1 is SGHRS and CDR2 YFSETQ. The entire variable domain, with the rest obtained from reference TRBV5-1 and TRBJ2-7, is as follows: KAGVTQTPRYLIKTRGQQVTLSCSPISGHRSVSWYQQTPGQGLQFLFEYFSETQRNKGNFPGRFSGRQFSNSRSEMNVSTLELGDSALYLCASSLAPGGSNEQYFGPGTRLTVT.

V usage is TRBV7-9 and J usage is TRBJ2-5; no firm D call. The tail of the sequence fits TRBJ2-7 better, so the J call may be wrong. From germline, CDR1 is SEHNR and CDR2 FQNEAQ (reference sequence). The CDR3 runs 13 residues. The CDR3 nucleotides are TGTGCCAGCAGCTTTGGTAATCGGTACGAGCAGTACTTC. It translates to CASSFGNRYEQYF.

This CDR3 is CASSYSTGTGTNQPQHF. The CDR3 region has the DNA TGTGCCAGCAGCTACAGCACCGGGACAGGGACCAATCAGCCCCAGCATTTT. This chain uses TRBV5-8 with TRBJ1-5, with 9 bases lining up with TRBD1. V shed 3 bases and J 3 bases; nucleotides not matched to a gene: 10. Germline V gene data show CDR1 as SGHTS and CDR2 as YDEGEE. The CDR3 contains 17 residues.

This rearrangement joins TRBV28 to TRBJ2-7; weak D call: TRBD2 (6 bases). Germline CDR1 is MDHEN and CDR2 is SYDVKM. This CDR3 contains 15 residues. Trimming shortened V by 6 bases and J by 7 bases, and 22 bases separated the two germline ends. Written as DNA, the CDR3 is TGTGCCAGCAGCCCACCCAGCGTTGGAGGGTTTGAGCAGTACTTC. Protein product: CASSPPSVGGFEQYF.

This rearrangement joins TRBV7-9 to TRBJ2-7; D ambiguous. The germline gives CDR1 SEHNR, CDR2 FQNEAQ (reference sequence). Deletions cut 7 bases from V and 6 bases from J, with 13 bases between. The CDR3 runs 12 residues. DNA of the CDR3: TGTGCCAGCAACCTCGAGGTGGGCGAGCAGTACTTC. It specifies CASNLEVGEQYF. The full variable domain, its missing parts supplied by reference TRBV7-9 and TRBJ2-7, is DTGVSQNPRHKITKRGQNVTFRCDPISEHNRLYWYRQTLGQGPEFLTYFQNEAQLEKSRLLSDRFSAERPKGSFSTLEIQRTEQGDSAMYLCASNLEVGEQYFGPGTRLTVT.

V gene TRBV18 combines with J gene TRBJ1-2; 8 positions agree with TRBD1. The CDR3 runs 15 residues. Germline V gives CDR1 KGHSH, CDR2 LQKENI. Trimming cost V 5 bases and J 2 bases; bases outside gene matches: 7. CDR3 nucleotide sequence: TGTGCCAGCTCATTACCGACAGGGGCCAACTATGGCTACACCTTC. This codes for CASSLPTGANYGYTF.

The chain employs TRBV28 and TRBJ2-1, with a possible D match to TRBD1 (6 bases). V lost 4 bases, J lost 0 bases, and 10 bases lay in between. Germline-derived CDR1 and CDR2 are MDHEN and SYDVKM. This CDR3 is built from 15 residues. CDR3 bases: TGTGCCAGCAGTTCGGACAGCCTCTCCTACAATGAGCAGTTCTTC. Amino acid sequence: CASSSDSLSYNEQFF. The complete variable domain, with remaining parts taken from reference TRBV28 and TRBJ2-1, reads DVKVTQSSRYLVKRTGEKVFLECVQDMDHENMFWYRQDPGLGLRLIYFSYDVKMKEKGDIPEGYSVSREKKERFSLILESASTNQTSMYLCASSSDSLSYNEQFFGPGTRLTVL.

This clone was picked up one time. The CDR3 reads CASSGPGFGPQHF. The CDR3 DNA follows: TGTGCCAGCAGCGGCCCAGGGTTTGGGCCCCAGCATTTT. The chain couples TRBV9 to TRBJ1-5; perhaps TRBD1 as D (5 bases). Trimming removed 3 bases at V and 9 bases at J, with 13 bases between. The CDR3 totals 13 residues. CDR1 is SGDLS and CDR2 is YYNGEE in the germline V gene.

The chain links TRBV28 to TRBJ2-7; D unclear. The CDR3 runs to 12 residues. Per the germline V gene, CDR1 is MDHEN and CDR2 is SYDVKM. Between the trimmed V and J ends, which lost 10 bases and 2 bases, there was a span of 12 bases. This CDR3 is CATFGHPYEQYF. The CDR3 nucleotides read TGTGCCACCTTTGGCCACCCCTACGAGCAGTACTTC.

This clone was observed a few times. The chain has TRBV11-3 and TRBJ2-3, with a possible D match to TRBD2 (5 bases). In germline, CDR1 is SGHNT, CDR2 YENEEA. The CDR3 contains 16 residues. V lost 1 base to trimming and J lost 3 bases, with 14 bases between them. This CDR3 is CASSLGLGRETDTQYF. The CDR3 bases are TGTGCCAGCAGCTTAGGTCTAGGGAGAGAGACAGATACGCAGTATTTT.

The CDR3 region is CASSQDQGMTYEQYF. DNA for the CDR3: TGTGCCAGCAGCCAAGATCAGGGAATGACCTACGAGCAGTACTTC. The chain employs TRBV4-2 and TRBJ2-7, with D perhaps TRBD1 (5 bases). The CDR3 loop spans 15 amino acids. Germline-derived CDR1 and CDR2 are LGHNA and YNFKEQ. The V gene lost 0 bases and the J gene lost 2 bases, with 11 bases spanning the gap.

CDR3 DNA: TGTGCCAGCAGCAAACTTTCCGGCACTCCATCTGGGGCCAACGTCCTGACTTTC. Translating it yields CASSKLSGTPSGANVLTF. The rearrangement uses TRBV11-2 and TRBJ2-6; D is ambiguous. Trimming took 5 bases from V and 1 from J, leaving 18 bases between them. Germline CDR1 is SGHAT and CDR2 is FQNNGV. The CDR3 is made up of 18 amino acids.